The following is a TCR beta chain sequence with its context. The specificity of this receptor is unknown. No base qualities exist here, and no much larger clone lies one base off it. These data are taken from a study of radiation and T cells in renal cell carcinoma (dated by TCRdb to the early 2020s). Context from the whole study: The samples were drawn from a clinical trial, where primary renal cell carcinomas were treated with 15 Gy of stereotactic body radiation therapy and then removed by nephrectomy 4 weeks afterward. Across all 50 or so samples, roughly 3,700,000 unique CDR3 nucleotide sequences encoding 2,658,974 unique CDR3 amino acid sequences were identified. In total, approximately 51 samples, comprising 25 or so tumors and some 27 peripheral blood samples, were subjected to TCR beta sequencing. What the study reported, not specific to this receptor: Tracking of blood repertoire dynamics stopped at four to five weeks after treatment, with no follow-up past that point. Because pretreatment tumor biopsies were not available, the baseline intratumoral presence of clonotypes could not be determined. Top tumor clonotypes rose in blood from baseline to 2 weeks post-radiation, then contracted by 4 weeks, suggesting transient expansion of tumor-resident clones. The single-armed trial design could not address effects of radiation dose or scheduling on the TCR repertoire.

TCR beta libraries were generated from genomic DNA with the immunoSEQ kit, following the manufacturer's recommendations. For library preparation, a first multiplex PCR was performed with proprietary primers, followed by a second PCR in which unique barcodes were added, and bead cleanups were performed after each round. Each sample batch included a kit-provided positive control reaction and a negative control reaction. The final libraries were assessed on an Agilent 4200 TapeStation D1000 ScreenTape, pooled by volume, and quantified by qPCR. Sequencing ran on an Illumina NextSeq500 with a MidOutput 150-cycle cartridge, using 156 Read1 and 15 Index1 cycles with kit custom primers. The pooled library was loaded at approximately 0.95 pM with approximately 20% PhiX control spiked in. The published analysis was carried out like this. Vendor-processed data were analyzed in R, and a clonotype was defined as all T cells sharing the same CDR3 nucleotide sequence. In the clone abundance analyses, frequencies were normalized to the 10,000 most abundant clones in each sample. Public T cell clones, which averaged fewer than five per sample, were excluded before analysis. Tumor-enriched clonotypes and baseline blood-enriched clonotypes were defined as those with an abundance difference of at least 32-fold between compartments. A beta-binomial differential abundance model was applied to find clonotypes that expanded or contracted between blood time points. The Baroni-Urbani and Buser coefficient was used to measure tumor-blood repertoire similarity, and groups were compared with two-tailed Wilcoxon tests in R. TCRdb holds this immuneACCESS table with in-frame rearrangements only. Some clones are missing; in checked studies, unresolved V genes explain under half, and the rest has no known cause. The V and J calls and clone size are taken from that table; D and trimming were inferred from the DNA. This sample has 150,000 or so clones in its table, and nearly 90% of those were observed once. Clones ranked in the top ten supply 12% of the sample.

The time point label, read with the paper, signifies: baseline pretreatment blood. This sample's treatment or condition label indicates: 15 Gy SBRT to primary tumor, nephrectomy 4 weeks later. To follow tumor-enriched clonotypes, peripheral blood was collected serially from radiation-treated patients at baseline and again at 2 weeks and 4 weeks after SBRT. Renal cell carcinoma with clear cell pathology was present in all patients. Genomic DNA for TCR sequencing was prepared using the QIAamp DNA Blood Mini Kit (Qiagen). The analyses included only samples that passed all quality control checks. The sample consisted of blood, taken from a patient whose treatment included radiotherapy and nephrectomy. The TCR was taken from a woman aged 45-65 years with renal cell carcinoma.

The sequence in DNA is TGTGCCAGCAGCTTAGGCGGGACAGGTCCATATAATTCACCCCTCCACTTT. Its coded protein is CASSLGGTGPYNSPLHF. The chain joins TRBV7-8 to TRBJ1-6; the central 8 bases match TRBD1. CDR3 length: 17 amino acids, cysteine to phenylalanine. Kept here is only the CDR3 DNA, which spans 51 bases and is read in frame from base 1. The germline V end is reduced by 1 base and the J end by 4 bases; junction bases left unmatched: 6. CDR1 and CDR2, per the germline V gene, are SGHVS and FQNEAQ.